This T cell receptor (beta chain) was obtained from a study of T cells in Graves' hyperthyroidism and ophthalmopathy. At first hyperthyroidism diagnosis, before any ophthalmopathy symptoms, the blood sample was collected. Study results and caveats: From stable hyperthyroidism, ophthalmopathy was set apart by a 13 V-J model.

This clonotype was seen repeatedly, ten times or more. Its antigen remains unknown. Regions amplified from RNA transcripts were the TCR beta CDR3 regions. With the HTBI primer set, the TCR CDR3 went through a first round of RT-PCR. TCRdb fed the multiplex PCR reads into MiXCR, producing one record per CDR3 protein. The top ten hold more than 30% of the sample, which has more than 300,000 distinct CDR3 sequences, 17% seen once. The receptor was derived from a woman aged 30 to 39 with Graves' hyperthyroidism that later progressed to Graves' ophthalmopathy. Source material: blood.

The CDR3 reads CASSEAWTLVNQPQHF. DNA of the CDR3: TGTGCCAGCAGTGAAGCTTGGACTCTCGTAAATCAGCCCCAGCATTTT. The chain has TRBV6-1 and TRBJ1-5; D gene uncertain. The CDR3 contains 16 residues. The germline V and J ends were trimmed by 0 bases and 4 bases, with 13 bases remaining between them. Germline CDR1 and CDR2: MNHNS and SASEGT.